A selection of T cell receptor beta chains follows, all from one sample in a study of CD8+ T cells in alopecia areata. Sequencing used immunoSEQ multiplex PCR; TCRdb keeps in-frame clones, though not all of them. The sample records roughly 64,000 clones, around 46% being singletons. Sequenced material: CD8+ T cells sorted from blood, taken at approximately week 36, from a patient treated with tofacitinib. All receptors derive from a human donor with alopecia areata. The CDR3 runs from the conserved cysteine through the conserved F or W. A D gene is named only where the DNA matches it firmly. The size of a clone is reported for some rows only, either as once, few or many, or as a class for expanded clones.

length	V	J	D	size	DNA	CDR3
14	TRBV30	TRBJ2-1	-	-	TGTGCCTGGACGCCAGGCTGGGGGCTGAATGAGCAGTTCTTC	CAWTPGWGLNEQFF
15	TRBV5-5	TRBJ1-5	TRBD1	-	TGTGCCAGCAGCATCGCGCCAGGGGGGAATCAGCCCCAGCATTTT	CASSIAPGGNQPQHF
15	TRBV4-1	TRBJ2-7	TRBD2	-	TGCGCCAGCGGTACATCTAGCGGGAGGTTGGACGAGCAGTACTTC	CASGTSSGRLDEQYF
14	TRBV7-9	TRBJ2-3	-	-	TGCGCCAGCAGCCCAGGGGGGAGATCAGATACGCAGTATTTT	CASSPGGRSDTQYF
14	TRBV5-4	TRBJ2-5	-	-	TGTGCCAGCAGCTTGCGGGACTTGGGGGAGACCCAGTACTTC	CASSLRDLGETQYF
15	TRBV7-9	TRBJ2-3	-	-	TGTGCCAGCAGCTTGGGAATTTCGGGCACAGATACGCAGTATTTT	CASSLGISGTDTQYF
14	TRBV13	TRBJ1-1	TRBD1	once	TGTGCCAGCAGCCCAGGACAGGGGCGCACTGAAGCTTTCTTT	CASSPGQGRTEAFF
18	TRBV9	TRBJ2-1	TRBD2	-	TGTGCCAGCAGCCCCACCGGGTTCTTAGCGGGAGCCTACAATGAGCAGTTCTTC	CASSPTGFLAGAYNEQFF
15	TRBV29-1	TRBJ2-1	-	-	TGCAGCGGGGCACCTTCAGGACCTACCCCCAATGAGCAGTTCTTC	CSGAPSGPTPNEQFF
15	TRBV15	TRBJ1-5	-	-	TGTGCCACCAGCAGAGACACCAGAAATAATCAGCCCCAGCATTTT	CATSRDTRNNQPQHF
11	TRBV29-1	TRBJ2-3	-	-	TGCAGCGTTCCAGGGATAGATACGCAGTATTTT	CSVPGIDTQYF
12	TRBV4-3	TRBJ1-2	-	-	TGCGCCAGCAGCTATGGGTTCGATGGCTACACCTTC	CASSYGFDGYTF
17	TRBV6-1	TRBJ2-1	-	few	TGTGCCAGCAGTGACCCTGGACAGCCCAGCTCCTACAATGAGCAGTTCTTC	CASSDPGQPSSYNEQFF
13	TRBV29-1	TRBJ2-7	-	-	TGCAGCGTTGACACAGGAAAGACCTACGAGCAGTACTTC	CSVDTGKTYEQYF
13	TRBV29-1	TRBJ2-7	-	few	TGCAGCGCCCTTACTACCTCCTCCTACGAGCAGTACTTC	CSALTTSSYEQYF
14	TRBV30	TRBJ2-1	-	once	TGTGCCTGGAAAGCACGGAGGGAGTACAATGAGCAGTTCTTC	CAWKARREYNEQFF
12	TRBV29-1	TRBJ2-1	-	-	TGCAGCGTTGAAAAAGGGTACAATGAGCAGTTCTTC	CSVEKGYNEQFF
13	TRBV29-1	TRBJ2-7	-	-	TGCAGCGTTGAAGTTGGACAAGCCTACGAGCAGTACTTC	CSVEVGQAYEQYF
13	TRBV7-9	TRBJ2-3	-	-	TGTGCCAGCAGCTTAGATCCGGAGGGTACGCAGTATTTT	CASSLDPEGTQYF
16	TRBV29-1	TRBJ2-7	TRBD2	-	TGCAGCGTTGAAGACTCACTAGCGGGAGGGCCTTACGAGCAGTACTTC	CSVEDSLAGGPYEQYF
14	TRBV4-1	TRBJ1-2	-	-	TGCGCCAGCAGCCAAGGCAGGGAGAATAATGGCTACACCTTC	CASSQGRENNGYTF
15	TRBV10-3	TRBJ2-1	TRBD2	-	TGTGCCATCAGTGCTGAGCGGGAGAAGGACAATGAGCAGTTCTTC	CAISAEREKDNEQFF
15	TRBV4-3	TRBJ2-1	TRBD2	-	TGCGCCAGCAGCCCAGACCGCGGGAGGGCCAATGAGCAGTTCTTC	CASSPDRGRANEQFF
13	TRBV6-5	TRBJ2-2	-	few	TGTGCCAGCAGTTACCCTAGGACCGGGGAGCTGTTTTTT	CASSYPRTGELFF
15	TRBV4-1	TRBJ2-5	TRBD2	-	TGCGCCAGCAGCCCGTCGAGACTAGCGGAAGAGACCCAGTACTTC	CASSPSRLAEETQYF
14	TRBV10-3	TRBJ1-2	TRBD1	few	TGTGCCATCAGACCCGGACAGGCCCTCTATGGCTACACCTTC	CAIRPGQALYGYTF